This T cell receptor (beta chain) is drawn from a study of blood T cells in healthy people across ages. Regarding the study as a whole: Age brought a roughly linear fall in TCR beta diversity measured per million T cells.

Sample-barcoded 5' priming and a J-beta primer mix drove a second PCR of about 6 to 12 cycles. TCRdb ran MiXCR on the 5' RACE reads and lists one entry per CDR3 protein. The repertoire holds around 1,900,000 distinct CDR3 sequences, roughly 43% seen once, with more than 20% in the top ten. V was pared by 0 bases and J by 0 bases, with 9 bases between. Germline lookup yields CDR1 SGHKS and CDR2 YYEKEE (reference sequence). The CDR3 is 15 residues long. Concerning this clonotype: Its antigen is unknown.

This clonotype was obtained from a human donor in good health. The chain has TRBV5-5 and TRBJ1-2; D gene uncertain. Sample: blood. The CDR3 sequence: CASSLADLTNYGYTF. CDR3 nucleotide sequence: TGTGCCAGCAGCTTGGCAGACCTCACTAACTATGGCTACACCTTC.